This T cell receptor (beta chain) was observed in a study of human thymus T cells. Having corrective surgery for congenital heart defects, healthy Finnish infants were the ones who donated. Repertoires were generated with immunoSEQ multiplex PCR, while TCRdb's copy carries only in-frame clones and drops some. Found here are 45,000 to 75,000 clones, nearly 95% of them singletons; the top ten hold less than 7%. CDR1 and CDR2 from the germline V gene are SGHAT and FQNNGV. CDR3 length: 18 amino acids. V was pared by 2 bases and J by 5 bases, with 17 bases of the junction left unmatched. The rearrangement uses TRBV11-2 and TRBJ2-5, with TRBD2 matching over 7 bases. The sample was blood. The TCR originated in a boy in the first two years of life with a congenital heart defect but otherwise immunologically healthy. In DNA form, the CDR3 reads TGTGCCAGCAGCTTAAAATTCCGCGGGGCTAGCGGAGTGGAGACCCAGTACTTC. It yields the protein CASSLKFRGASGVETQYF.